These 27 T cell receptor beta chains were sequenced from one sample in a study of T cell repertoires in aging, cancer and after chemotherapy (dated by TCRdb to between 2018 and 2021). The listed sequencing device is Illumina MiSeq. Rearranged TRB sequences spanning V, D and J segments were amplified by multiplex touch-down PCR using a mixed TRB-A/B primer pool. TCRdb cleaned the public reads at Q25 with fastp, built clones with MiXCR and kept in-frame beta chains. Records with the same CDR3 protein are collapsed into one entry carrying the most frequent genes and DNA. This sample is represented by thousands of distinct CDR3 sequences; about 47% of them were singletons. The ten largest clones take up over 4.5% of the sample. Instead of sorted cells or RNA, genomic DNA extracted from peripheral blood served as the source for amplifying TCR beta rearrangements. The sequencing input was blood. The receptor source for this set is a human donor with a blood cancer.

Worth noting for this clonotype: One junction end does not reproduce the germline sequence, and a read error may be involved. V and J are TRBV5-3 and TRBJ2-5; TRBD1 or TRBD2 may be the D gene (5 bases each). TRBV5-3 is treated as an ORF (open reading frame) with a function not yet certain. The CDR3 is 13 amino acids. The CDR3 loop reads CASSLGRRETQYF. Here the CDR3 DNA reads TGTGCCAGCAGCTTGGGACGTCGGGAGACCCAGTACTTC.

The chain combines TRBV6-6 with TRBJ1-1; 7 positions agree with TRBD1. Per the germline V gene, CDR1 is MNHNY and CDR2 is SVGAGI (reference sequence). The V gene end was trimmed by 4 bases and the J gene end by 7 bases; junction bases not matched to a gene: 15. CDR3 length: 16 amino acids. The CDR3 DNA sequence: TGTGCCAGCAGTTCACGACGCGAGGGGGCGGGAAATGAAGCTTTCTTT. The encoded protein is CASSSRREGAGNEAFF.

V is TRBV5-6 and J is TRBJ2-3; no definite D call. Trimming shortened V by 0 bases and J by 6 bases, and 5 bases separated the two germline ends. The CDR3 is 12 amino acids. Germline V gene lookup returns CDR1 SGHDT and CDR2 YYEEEE. CDR3 sequence (DNA): TGTGCCAGCAGCTTGGGAGCCGATACGCAGTATTTT. As protein: CASSLGADTQYF.

The gene calls are TRBV12-3 or TRBV12-4 and TRBJ2-7, with D perhaps TRBD1 or TRBD2 (5 bases each). Deletions cut 1 base from V and 0 bases from J, with 10 bases between. The CDR3 is 15 amino acids. CDR3 residues: CASSLGGWVSYEQYF. CDR3 DNA: TGTGCCAGCAGTTTAGGGGGGTGGGTCTCCTACGAGCAGTACTTC.

The chain links TRBV27 to TRBJ2-7; the match to TRBD1 covers 9 bases. The CDR3 consists of 14 residues. V was pared by 5 bases and J by 4 bases, with 6 bases of the junction left unmatched. Per the germline V gene, CDR1 is MNHEY and CDR2 is SMNVEV (reference sequence). In DNA form, the CDR3 reads TGTGCCAGCAGTCCACAGGGGGCTAGGTACGAGCAGTACTTC. Amino acid sequence: CASSPQGARYEQYF.

V usage is TRBV11-1 and J usage is TRBJ1-4; a weak D match, TRBD1 (6 bases). The germline V gene encodes CDR1 SGHAT and CDR2 FQDESV (reference sequence). V was pared by 4 bases and J by 3 bases, with 15 bases between. The CDR3 runs 16 residues. The CDR3 DNA reads as TGTGCCAGCAGCTCCTTTAGGGGGGCGGCTAATGAAAAACTGTTTTTT. The encoded protein is CASSSFRGAANEKLFF.

The chain combines TRBV19 with TRBJ1-2; no clear D. The CDR3 extends over 14 amino acids. CDR1 is LNHDA, CDR2 SQIVND, per germline (reference sequence). V was cut by 1 base and J by 1 base, with 7 bases left in between. The CDR3 nucleotides read TGTGCCAGTAGTATAGTCAACAGTAACTATGGCTACACCTTC. This translates into CASSIVNSNYGYTF.

CDR3 sequence (DNA): TGTGCCACCGATCCTAGGGAGGGTACGGTCTATGGCTACACCTTC. Protein: CATDPREGTVYGYTF. This chain uses TRBV12-3 or TRBV12-4 with TRBJ1-2; no definite D call. Trimming removed 10 bases from V and 4 bases from J, with 22 bases in between. This CDR3 spans 15 amino acids.

For this clonotype: At one boundary the junction diverges from the germline segment, which might be a read error. The V gene is TRBV6-5, the J gene TRBJ2-6, with 9 nucleotides matching TRBD1. The CDR3 length is 16 residues. Germline CDR1 is MNHEY and CDR2 is SVGAGI. The CDR3 sequence is CASRPGQGFGDNVLTF. The DNA for the CDR3 is TGTGCCAGCAGACCGGGACAGGGCTTCGGGGACAACGTCCTGACTTTC.

The J gene is TRBJ2-3, the V gene TRBV11-2; tentative D call: TRBD1 (6 bases). Trimming took 3 bases from V and 8 from J, leaving 15 bases between them. The CDR3 is made up of 14 amino acids. Germline V lookup: CDR1 SGHAT, CDR2 FQNNGV. This CDR3 is CASSFNRDWGTQYF. CDR3 in DNA: TGTGCCAGCAGCTTTAACAGGGATTGGGGTACGCAGTATTTT.

The J gene is TRBJ2-3, the V gene TRBV11-1, with 11 bases lining up with TRBD2. The V and J ends lost 4 bases and 2 bases, in that order; junction bases with no gene match: 8. Germline V CDR1 and CDR2: SGHAT, FQDESV (reference sequence). The CDR3 covers 17 residues. CDR3 loop: CASSSGLAGGFTDTQYF. As DNA, the CDR3 is TGTGCCAGCAGCTCCGGTTTAGCGGGGGGGTTCACAGATACGCAGTATTTT.

On this clonotype itself: An end of the junction does not agree with germline; a read error may underlie this. The chain recombines TRBV6-5 with TRBJ2-7; 15 nucleotides agree with TRBD2. The CDR3 totals 16 residues. The germline gives CDR1 MNHEY, CDR2 SVGAGI. The CDR3 loop is CASSESLGLAGGLSVF. The CDR3 DNA reads TGCGCCAGCAGTGAGTCACTAGGACTAGCGGGGGGGCTGTCTGTTTTC.

The chain has TRBV6-5 and TRBJ1-2; D is uncertain. Germline CDR1 MNHEY, CDR2 SVGAGI. With 5 bases removed from V and 4 bases from J, the gap between germline ends came to 11 bases. This CDR3 has 13 residues. CDR3: CASSRVNSYGYTF. The CDR3, as DNA: TGTGCCAGCAGTCGCGTGAATTCCTATGGCTACACCTTC.

This clonotype has only a few counts. The chain uses TRBV30 and TRBJ1-1; 8 bases map to TRBD1. Germline loops: CDR1 GTSNPN, CDR2 SVGIG (reference sequence). CDR3 length: 12 amino acids. Germline trimming cut 2 bases from V and 8 bases from J; bases unmatched to any gene: 4. The CDR3 DNA reads TGTGCCTGGAGTTCCGGACAGGGAGAAGCTTTCTTT. Translating it yields CAWSSGQGEAFF.

The chain combines TRBV6-5 with TRBJ2-5, with 9 bases aligning to TRBD1. This CDR3 has 15 amino acids. CDR1 is MNHEY, CDR2 SVGAGI, per germline. The ends lost 2 bases at V and 4 bases at J; junction bases unmatched: 5. CDR3 region: CASSYTRTGVETQYF. The CDR3 coding sequence is TGTGCCAGCAGTTACACCAGGACAGGGGTAGAGACCCAGTACTTC.

The chain recombines TRBV6-5 with TRBJ2-5; 7 nucleotides agree with TRBD2. The CDR3 has 14 residues. Per the germline V gene, CDR1 is MNHEY and CDR2 is SVGAGI. V lost 6 bases to trimming and J lost 2 bases; unmatched junction nucleotides: 6. CDR3 DNA sequence: TGTGCCAGCAGCCAAGCGGGGAATCAAGAGACCCAGTACTTC. It codes for CASSQAGNQETQYF.

The chain employs TRBV15 and TRBJ2-5, with D possibly TRBD1 on 6 matching bases. The germline CDR1 and CDR2 sequences are LNHNV and YYDKDF (reference sequence). The V and J ends lost 1 base and 3 bases respectively, with 12 bases between them. The CDR3 is 15 residues long. DNA of the CDR3: TGTGCCACCAGCAGAGGAGGCAGGGGAAAAGAGACCCAGTACTTC. It specifies CATSRGGRGKETQYF.

V usage is TRBV12-3 or TRBV12-4 and J usage is TRBJ1-6; 8 nucleotides line up with TRBD1. Trimming cost V 6 bases and J 7 bases; bases outside gene matches: 5. The CDR3 is made up of 14 amino acids. This CDR3 reads CASRRTGQNSPLHF. DNA of the CDR3: TGTGCCAGCAGAAGGACAGGGCAGAATTCACCCCTCCACTTT.

Concerning this clonotype: The junction shows a germline mismatch at one end, possibly a read error. This rearrangement joins TRBV5-6 to TRBJ2-1; 9 nucleotides match TRBD1. The germline V gene encodes CDR1 SGHDT and CDR2 YYEEEE. The CDR3 spans 15 residues. The CDR3, as DNA: TGTGCCAGCAGCTCCTGGGACAGGGACCACAATGAGAAGTTCTTC. The encoded protein is CASSSWDRDHNEKFF.

This clonotype was detected only a few times. The rearrangement uses TRBV7-2 and TRBJ1-2; D call uncertain. The CDR3 has 14 residues. V lost 7 bases and J lost 4, with 16 bases in between. CDR1 SGHTA and CDR2 FQGNSA come from the germline V gene. CDR3 in DNA: TGTGCCAGCACCCAGCTAGGAGCGCGCTATGGCTACACCTTC. Amino acids: CASTQLGARYGYTF.

The rearrangement uses TRBV10-3 and TRBJ2-6; D remains ambiguous. The germline V gene has CDR1 ENHRY and CDR2 SYGVKD. The CDR3 runs to 13 residues. V gave up 6 bases and J gave up 0 bases, with 3 bases separating them. This CDR3 is CAIRDSGANVLTF. Written as DNA, the CDR3 is TGTGCCATCAGGGACTCTGGGGCCAACGTCCTGACTTTC.

This clonotype has a handful of counts. V is TRBV5-6 and J is TRBJ2-3; 10 bases map to TRBD2. V dropped 4 bases and J dropped 4; count of bases not matched to a gene: 6. CDR1 is SGHDT and CDR2 is YYEEEE in the germline V gene. The CDR3 consists of 15 residues. CDR3 DNA: TGTGCCAGCAGCCGAAGACTAGCGGGTGCAGATACGCAGTATTTT. Its protein is CASSRRLAGADTQYF.

As to this clonotype: This may be a read error: a much more frequent sequence differs by one nucleotide. J is TRBJ2-5 and V is TRBV30; no reliable D call. Germline values: CDR1 GTSNPN, CDR2 SVGIG (reference sequence). The V and J ends lost 4 bases and 5 bases respectively, with 14 bases between them. The length of the CDR3 is 13 residues. CDR3 amino acids: CAWTGCGFETQYF. The CDR3 DNA is TGTGCCTGGACAGGTTGTGGGTTCGAGACCCAGTACTTC.

The chain joins TRBV6-5 to TRBJ1-2; no definite D call. This CDR3 comprises 14 residues. Germline loops: CDR1 MNHEY, CDR2 SVGAGI. The V and J ends lost 6 bases and 4 bases respectively, with 15 bases between them. The CDR3: CASSSGRVVYGYTF. DNA of the CDR3: TGTGCCAGCAGCTCGGGTAGGGTAGTCTATGGCTACACCTTC.

This clonotype was recorded a few times. The chain uses TRBV5-5 and TRBJ2-3; 9 positions match TRBD2. Germline trimming cut 3 bases from V and 2 bases from J; bases unmatched to any gene: 10. The CDR3 runs 17 residues. The germline V gene encodes CDR1 SGHKS and CDR2 YYEKEE (reference sequence). The CDR3 protein is CASSSRGAGGPTDTQYF. Written as DNA, the CDR3 is TGTGCCAGCAGCTCCCGGGGAGCGGGGGGTCCCACAGATACGCAGTATTTT. The full variable domain, in which reference TRBV5-5 and TRBJ2-3 provide the parts outside the CDR3, is DAGVTQSPTHLIKTRGQQVTLRCSPISGHKSVSWYQQVLGQGPQFIFQYYEKEERGRGNFPDRFSARQFPNYSSELNVNALLLGDSALYLCASSSRGAGGPTDTQYFGPGTRLTVL.

The chain joins TRBV20-1 to TRBJ1-2, with 7 bases aligning to TRBD1. With V trimmed by 1 base and J by 3 bases, 8 bases remained unmatched. The CDR3 is 15 residues long. Germline V gives CDR1 DFQATT, CDR2 SNEGSKA (reference sequence). The CDR3 protein is CSARVPTGADYGYTF. In DNA, the CDR3 is TGCAGTGCTAGAGTACCAACAGGGGCAGACTATGGCTACACCTTC.

The chain is built from TRBV12-3 or TRBV12-4 and TRBJ2-1, with 8 bases that match TRBD1. The V and J ends lost 6 bases and 3 bases, in that order; junction bases with no gene match: 7. This CDR3 contains 15 residues. CDR3 region: CASSRDRGVYNEQFF. The CDR3 DNA sequence: TGTGCCAGCAGCCGTGACAGGGGAGTCTACAATGAGCAGTTCTTC.